The 18 T cell receptor beta chains listed next were all sequenced from one sample in a study of T cells in Graves' hyperthyroidism and ophthalmopathy. TCR beta CDR3 regions were amplified from RNA transcripts. The TCR CDR3 first-round RT-PCR relied on the HTBI primer set. TCRdb used MiXCR to reprocess the multiplex PCR reads, holding one entry per CDR3 protein. The sample includes about 400,000 distinct CDR3 sequences, more than 15% seen only once; the top ten take approximately 7.5%. Sequencing used blood. These receptors were obtained from a woman aged 18-35 years with Graves' hyperthyroidism.

In its sample, this clonotype was seen many times. V gene TRBV30 combines with J gene TRBJ2-3, with 7 nucleotides matching TRBD1. The CDR3 has 15 residues. Per the germline V gene, CDR1 is GTSNPN and CDR2 is SVGIG (reference sequence). The V gene end was trimmed by 0 bases and the J gene end by 4 bases; junction bases not matched to a gene: 7. The CDR3 reads CAWSVEQGFSDTQYF. DNA of the CDR3: TGTGCCTGGAGTGTGGAACAGGGGTTCTCAGATACGCAGTATTTT. The variable domain in full, completed from reference TRBV30 and TRBJ2-3, reads SQTIHQWPATLVQPVGSPLSLECTVEGTSNPNLYWYRQAAGRGLQLLFYSVGIGQISSEVPQNLSASRPQDRQFILSSKKLLLSDSGFYLCAWSVEQGFSDTQYFGPGTRLTVL.

This clonotype occurred many times. The chain employs TRBV5-8 and TRBJ2-1, with TRBD2 identical over 8 bases. This CDR3 contains 15 residues. Germline V gene data show CDR1 as SGHTS and CDR2 as YDEGEE. V shed 3 bases, J shed 1 base, and the junction held 3 bases outside the gene matches. The CDR3 is CASSSTSASYNEQFF. The CDR3 coding sequence is TGTGCCAGCAGCTCGACTAGCGCGTCCTACAATGAGCAGTTCTTC.

The chain recombines TRBV5-8 with TRBJ2-7; TRBD1 agrees at 7 bases. CDR3 size: 17 residues. V shed 3 bases, J shed 5 bases, and the junction held 17 bases outside the gene matches. Germline V CDR1 and CDR2: SGHTS, YDEGEE. CDR3 DNA sequence: TGTGCCAGCAGCTCACGAGGGGGCCTAACCCCGCCTCACGAGCAGTACTTC. Translating it yields CASSSRGGLTPPHEQYF. The complete variable domain, with remaining parts taken from reference TRBV5-8 and TRBJ2-7, reads EAGVTQSPTHLIKTRGQQATLRCSPISGHTSVYWYQQALGLGLQFLLWYDEGEERNRGNFPPRFSGRQFPNYSSELNVNALELEDSALYLCASSSRGGLTPPHEQYFGPGTRLTVT.

This clonotype showed up many times. This chain joins TRBV10-3 and TRBJ2-7; 9 bases match TRBD1. CDR1 and CDR2 from the germline V gene are ENHRY and SYGVKD. V gave up 1 base and J gave up 2 bases; unmatched junction bases: 6. CDR3 size: 16 residues. In DNA, the CDR3 is TGTGCCATCAGTGAGTGGTGGGACAGGGATACCTACGAGCAGTACTTC. This encodes CAISEWWDRDTYEQYF.

On this clonotype: This sequence may be a read error, since a much larger clone differs from it by one base. It is likely a read error, because the conserved phenylalanine at the end of the CDR3 is missing. The V and J genes are TRBV7-9 and TRBJ2-5, with 7 positions matching TRBD1. The V gene's germline CDR1 is SEHNR and CDR2 FQNEAQ (reference sequence). J gave up 3 bases and V 3 bases, and 7 bases lay outside the gene matches. The CDR3 consists of 15 residues. DNA for the CDR3: TGTGCCAGCAGCTTCACCGGGACAGCAGAAGAGACCCAGTACCTC. Its translation is CASSFTGTAEETQYL.

Many counts were recorded for this clonotype. The rearrangement joins TRBV12-5 to TRBJ2-3; D uncertain. Germline-derived CDR1 and CDR2 are LGHNT and FRNRAP. Trimming cost V 7 bases and J 1 base, with 9 bases left between them. The CDR3 extends over 13 amino acids. CDR3 sequence (DNA): TGTGCTAGTGTCCCAAGCGGCACAGATACGCAGTATTTT. Translated, it gives CASVPSGTDTQYF. The full variable domain, in which reference TRBV12-5 and TRBJ2-3 provide the parts outside the CDR3, is DARVTQTPRHKVTEMGQEVTMRCQPILGHNTVFWYRQTMMQGLELLAYFRNRAPLDDSGMPKDRFSAEMPDATLATLKIQPSEPRDSAVYFCASVPSGTDTQYFGPGTRLTVL.

This clonotype has a single count. This may be a read error, as it is one base from a much larger clone. This chain connects TRBV3-1 to TRBJ2-7; 7 positions match TRBD1. Germline V lookup: CDR1 LGHDT, CDR2 YNNKEL (reference sequence). The CDR3 covers 16 residues. After removal of 3 bases from V and 7 bases from J, the junction contained 15 bases not matched to a gene. CDR3 in DNA: TGTGCCAGCAGCCAGGGACGGGACAGACGTCGTTGGGAGCAGTACTTC. Protein: CASSQGRDRRRWEQYF.

At least ten counts were recorded for this clonotype. The chain employs TRBV5-6 and TRBJ1-2; D gene unclear. The CDR3 length is 13 residues. V lost 1 base and J 4 bases, leaving 8 bases between the germline ends. Germline-derived CDR1 and CDR2 are SGHDT and YYEEEE. DNA for the CDR3: TGTGCCAGCAGCTTGTATCCAGGCTATGGCTACACCTTC. This gives the protein CASSLYPGYGYTF.

This clonotype was recorded many times. The J gene is TRBJ2-3, the V gene TRBV27; the match to TRBD2 covers 8 bases. The CDR3 totals 14 residues. Germline trimming cut 7 bases from V and 1 base from J; bases unmatched to any gene: 4. Germline assignment: CDR1 MNHEY and CDR2 SMNVEV (reference sequence). CDR3 amino acids: CASTKLAGTDTQYF. For the CDR3, the DNA is TGTGCCAGCACCAAACTAGCGGGCACAGATACGCAGTATTTT.

This clonotype was seen ten or more times. This chain links TRBV6-1 with TRBJ2-7, with D uncertain. This CDR3 has 14 amino acids. V was clipped by 6 bases and J by 3 bases, with 15 bases between them. CDR1 is MNHNS and CDR2 is SASEGT in the germline V gene. This CDR3 reads CASSPPGSHYEQYF. CDR3 nucleotides: TGTGCCAGCAGCCCCCCCGGGTCCCACTACGAGCAGTACTTC.

This clonotype was recorded many times. The rearrangement joins TRBV3-1 to TRBJ2-7; possibly TRBD2 for D (6 bases). The germline V gene has CDR1 LGHDT and CDR2 YNNKEL (reference sequence). Trimming took off 1 base at V and 2 bases at J, with 12 bases between the two ends. The CDR3 runs to 15 residues. The CDR3 spells CASSQVPGSTYEQYF. CDR3 DNA sequence: TGTGCCAGCAGCCAAGTCCCCGGGAGCACCTACGAGCAGTACTTC.

In this sample, this clonotype turned up many times. The rearrangement uses TRBV12-3 or TRBV12-4 and TRBJ2-7; no clear D gene. The CDR3 is 17 amino acids. The V and J ends lost 1 base and 4 bases respectively, with 20 bases between them. Written as DNA, the CDR3 is TGTGCCAGCAGTTTAGGTCTCGGAGTCGAACACTCGTACGAGCAGTACTTC. This sequence encodes CASSLGLGVEHSYEQYF.

The chain combines TRBV7-9 with TRBJ2-3, with D perhaps TRBD1 (6 bases). This CDR3 has 14 residues. CDR1 SEHNR and CDR2 FQNEAQ come from the germline V gene (reference sequence). Trimming shortened V by 1 base and J by 6 bases, and 11 bases separated the two germline ends. In nucleotides, the CDR3 is TGTGCCAGCAGCTTAGGGGGGCTCGTGGATACGCAGTATTTT. This codes for CASSLGGLVDTQYF. The full variable domain, completed using reference TRBV7-9 and TRBJ2-3, is DTGVSQNPRHKITKRGQNVTFRCDPISEHNRLYWYRQTLGQGPEFLTYFQNEAQLEKSRLLSDRFSAERPKGSFSTLEIQRTEQGDSAMYLCASSLGGLVDTQYFGPGTRLTVL.

This clonotype was counted at least ten times. The V and J genes are TRBV6-1 and TRBJ2-3; the D is unclear. Between the trimmed V and J ends, which lost 3 bases and 7 bases, there was a span of 14 bases. This CDR3 comprises 14 residues. Germline CDR1 is MNHNS and CDR2 is SASEGT. The DNA for the CDR3 is TGTGCCAGCAGTGACCCCTCCAGATTGTATACGCAGTATTTT. It translates to CASSDPSRLYTQYF.

This clonotype was seen ten or more times. V is TRBV12-3 or TRBV12-4 and J is TRBJ2-1, with a tentative D call TRBD2 (5 bases). This CDR3 region has 12 residues. The V and J ends lost 7 bases and 9 bases respectively, with 13 bases between them. CDR3 in DNA: TGTGCCAGCACCCGTCAAGGAGGTGAGCAGTTCTTC. Amino acids: CASTRQGGEQFF.

This clonotype was found many times. The chain couples TRBV12-3 or TRBV12-4 to TRBJ2-7; TRBD1 is a possible D gene (6 bases). The V end lost 6 bases, the J end lost 6 bases, and 15 bases lay between the germline ends. CDR3 length: 13 residues. CDR3 nucleotide sequence: TGTGCCAGCAGCCCAAGGGCAGGGGTCGAGCAGTACTTC. Encoded protein: CASSPRAGVEQYF.

This clonotype appeared a few times. The V call is TRBV19, the J call TRBJ2-1, with D unclear. The CDR3 extends over 13 amino acids. Germline V gene sequence: CDR1 LNHDA, CDR2 SQIVND (reference sequence). Between the trimmed V and J ends, which lost 5 bases and 10 bases, there was a span of 15 bases. CDR3 protein: CASSDTSRREQFF. In DNA, the CDR3 is TGTGCCAGTAGTGATACCTCCAGGCGGGAGCAGTTCTTC.

This clonotype has ten or more counts. The chain has TRBV5-5 and TRBJ2-2; 9 nucleotides agree with TRBD1. V trimming: 0 bases; J trimming: 1 base; junction bases outside the gene matches: 1. Per germline, CDR1 SGHKS and CDR2 YYEKEE (reference sequence). The CDR3 length is 16 residues. The CDR3 loop is CASSLGTGVNTGELFF. CDR3 coding DNA: TGTGCCAGCAGCTTGGGGACAGGGGTGAACACCGGGGAGCTGTTTTTT.